This TCR beta chain was obtained from a study of control samples from healthy donors and cancer patients. Only in-frame clones appear in the TCRdb table, and some are missing; sequencing was by immunoSEQ multiplex PCR. The sample contains fewer than 120,000 clones, approximately 90% of which appear only once. Germline-derived CDR1 and CDR2 are PRHDT and FYEKMQ (reference sequence). Trimming cost V 3 bases and J 8 bases; bases outside gene matches: 5. There are 16 residues in the CDR3. The V and J genes are TRBV13 and TRBJ2-2, with TRBD2 matching over 14 bases. Sequenced material: PBMCs. The clonotype originates from a woman aged 55-70 years with lung cancer. The CDR3 reads CASSLTSGRAAGELFF. In DNA form, the CDR3 reads TGTGCCAGCAGCTTGACTAGCGGGAGGGCGGCAGGGGAGCTGTTTTTT.